This T cell receptor beta chain was recorded in a study of PD-L1 blockade in urothelial cancer. Time point in this sample: peripheral blood 6 weeks after treatment start. CDR1 is GTSNPN and CDR2 is SVGIG in the germline V gene (reference sequence). With 3 bases clipped from V and 5 bases from J, the junction kept 10 bases outside the gene matches. The CDR3 has 15 residues. The protocol was immunoSEQ multiplex PCR, while the TCRdb copy is restricted to in-frame clones and leaves out a portion. The sample yields around 66,000 clones, roughly 90% seen once. This clone was counted ten times or more. The sequencing here drew on PBMCs, taken around atezolizumab (anti-PD-L1) treatment. This rearrangement joins TRBV30 to TRBJ1-2; TRBD1 aligns across 9 bases. This clonotype originated in a man aged 55 to 70 with urothelial cancer. The DNA for the CDR3 is TGTGCCTGGAGGCCGCAAGACAGGGGGTTTTATGGCTACACCTTC. Its protein product is CAWRPQDRGFYGYTF.